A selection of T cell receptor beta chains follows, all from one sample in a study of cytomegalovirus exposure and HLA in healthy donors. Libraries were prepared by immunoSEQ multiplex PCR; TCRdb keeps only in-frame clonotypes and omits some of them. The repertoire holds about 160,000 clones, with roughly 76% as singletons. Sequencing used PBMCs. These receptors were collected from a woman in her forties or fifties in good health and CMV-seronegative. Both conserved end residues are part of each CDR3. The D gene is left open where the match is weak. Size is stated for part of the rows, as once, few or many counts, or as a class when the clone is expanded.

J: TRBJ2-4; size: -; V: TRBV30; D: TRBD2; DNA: TGTGCCTGGAGTGTACGTCGGGAGGGCCCAAAAAACATTCAGTACTTC; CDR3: CAWSVRREGPKNIQYF
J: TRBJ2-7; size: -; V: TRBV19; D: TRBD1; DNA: TGTGCCAGTAGTGACCGGGACAGGGTACCCTACGAGCAGTACTTC; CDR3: CASSDRDRVPYEQYF
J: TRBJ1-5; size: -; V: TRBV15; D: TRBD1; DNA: TGTGCCACCAGCAAGTCGGGACAGGGGGCAAGCAATCAGCCCCAGCATTTT; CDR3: CATSKSGQGASNQPQHF
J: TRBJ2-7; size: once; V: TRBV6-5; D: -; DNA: TGTGCCAGCAGCACCCCGATCACCTACGAGCAGTACTTC; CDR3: CASSTPITYEQYF
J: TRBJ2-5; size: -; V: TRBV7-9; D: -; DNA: TGTTCCAGCAGCCCGGTTCAAGAGACCCAGTACTTC; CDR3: CSSSPVQETQYF
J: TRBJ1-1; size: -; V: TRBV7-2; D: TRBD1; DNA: TGTGCCAGCAGCTTACTAGAGGGGGCGAACACTGAAGCTTTCTTT; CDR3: CASSLLEGANTEAFF
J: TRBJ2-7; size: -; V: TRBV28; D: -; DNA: TGTGCCAGCAGCTTAGGGGCCCACAGCATTTACGAGCAGTACTTC; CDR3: CASSLGAHSIYEQYF
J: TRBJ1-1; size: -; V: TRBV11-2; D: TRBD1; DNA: TGTGCCAGCAGCTTACGGGCACAGGGGGCAAGGACTGAAGCTTTCTTT; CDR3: CASSLRAQGARTEAFF
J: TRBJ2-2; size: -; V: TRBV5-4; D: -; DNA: TGTGCCAGCAGCTTGGTAGGGGGCACCGGGGAGCTGTTTTTT; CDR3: CASSLVGGTGELFF
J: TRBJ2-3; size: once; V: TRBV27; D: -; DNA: TGTGCCAGCAGTCCCCCCTCTGGGGTACTAGGGGGAAGCACAGATACGCAGTATTTT; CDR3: CASSPPSGVLGGSTDTQYF
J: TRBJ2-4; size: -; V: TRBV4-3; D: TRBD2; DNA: TGCGCCAGCAGAGATCGACTAGCCGGAAACATTCAGTACTTC; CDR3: CASRDRLAGNIQYF
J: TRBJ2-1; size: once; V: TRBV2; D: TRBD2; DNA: TGTGTCACAAGGGAAGGCGGGAGTTCCTACAATGAGCAGTTCTTC; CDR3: CVTREGGSSYNEQFF
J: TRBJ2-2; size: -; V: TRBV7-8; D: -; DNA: TGTGCCAGCAGCAGAGCCGTGGGCTACACCGGGGAGCTGTTTTTT; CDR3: CASSRAVGYTGELFF
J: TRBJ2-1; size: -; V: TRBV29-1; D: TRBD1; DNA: TGCAGCGTTCAGATCGCCTCACCCGACAGGGTCTGGCCCCAGTTTAGCCCCAATGAGCAGTTCTTC; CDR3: CSVQIASPDRVWPQFSPNEQFF
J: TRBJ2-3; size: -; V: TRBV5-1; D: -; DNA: TGCGCCAGCAGCTTGGCGGGGGGCACAGATACGCAGTATTTT; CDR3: CASSLAGGTDTQYF
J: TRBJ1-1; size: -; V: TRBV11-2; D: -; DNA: TGTGCCAGCAGCTTTCCCCGAGGGAACACTGAAGCTTTCTTT; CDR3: CASSFPRGNTEAFF
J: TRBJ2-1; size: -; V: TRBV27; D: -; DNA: TGTGCCAGCAGTTTTAATGGACACAAGCAGTTCTTC; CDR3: CASSFNGHKQFF
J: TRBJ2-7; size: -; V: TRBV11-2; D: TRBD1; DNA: TGTGCCAGCAGCTTAGCTTCGGGACAGGGTTACGAGCAGTACTTC; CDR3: CASSLASGQGYEQYF
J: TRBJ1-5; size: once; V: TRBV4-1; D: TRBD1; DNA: TGCGCCAGCAGCAGGTCCGGGACAGAGAATCAGCCCCAGCATTTT; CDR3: CASSRSGTENQPQHF
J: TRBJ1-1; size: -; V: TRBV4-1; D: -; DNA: TGCGCCAGCAGCCAAGATGCTCAAGCAGCTTTCTTT; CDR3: CASSQDAQAAFF
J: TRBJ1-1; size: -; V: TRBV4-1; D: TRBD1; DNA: TGCGCCAGCAGCCTAAGAATAGGGGACAGTACTGAAGCTTTCTTT; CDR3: CASSLRIGDSTEAFF
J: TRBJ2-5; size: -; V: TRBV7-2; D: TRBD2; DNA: TGTGCCAGCAGCCCTGGACTAGCGGCCTCGGGGGAGCAGTACTTC; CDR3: CASSPGLAASGEQYF
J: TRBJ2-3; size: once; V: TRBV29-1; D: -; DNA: TGCAGTCTATCAGACAGGTCCTCTAGCACAGATACGCAGTATTTT; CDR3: CSLSDRSSSTDTQYF
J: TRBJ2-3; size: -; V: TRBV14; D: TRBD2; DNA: TGTGCCAGCAGCCAAGGGCCGGGACTAACGACAGATACGCAGTATTTT; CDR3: CASSQGPGLTTDTQYF
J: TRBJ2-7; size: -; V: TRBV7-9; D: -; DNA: TGTGCCAGCAGCGCCAGGGAAATGTACGAGCAGTACTTC; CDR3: CASSAREMYEQYF
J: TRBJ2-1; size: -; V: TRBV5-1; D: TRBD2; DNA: TGCGCCAGCAGCTTGGGGGACCTAGCGGGAGGTAATGAGCAGTTCTTC; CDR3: CASSLGDLAGGNEQFF
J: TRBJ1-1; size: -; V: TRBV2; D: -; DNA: TGTGCCAGCAGGACGGAGGTTTCGGGTGAAGCTTTCTTT; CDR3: CASRTEVSGEAFF
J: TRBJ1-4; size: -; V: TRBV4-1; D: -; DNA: TGCGCCAGCAGAGGGATTTTTACCGGCGGGGCGAATGAAAAACTGTTTTTT; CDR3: CASRGIFTGGANEKLFF
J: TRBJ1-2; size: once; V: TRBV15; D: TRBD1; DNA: TGTGCCACCAGCAGAGTTAATGACCCTCCCGGGACAGGAACTTACTATGGCTACACCTTC; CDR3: CATSRVNDPPGTGTYYGYTF